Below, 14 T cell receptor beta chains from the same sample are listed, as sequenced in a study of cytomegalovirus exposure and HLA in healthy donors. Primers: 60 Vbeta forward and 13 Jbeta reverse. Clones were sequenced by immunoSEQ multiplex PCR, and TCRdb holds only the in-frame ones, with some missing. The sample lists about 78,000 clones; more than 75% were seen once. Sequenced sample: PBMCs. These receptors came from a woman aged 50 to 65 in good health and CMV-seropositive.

The CDR3 nucleotides read TGTGCCAGCAGTACCGGGACAGGTTCCTACGAGCAGTACTTC. Translated, it gives CASSTGTGSYEQYF. This rearrangement joins TRBV2 to TRBJ2-7; 8 positions match TRBD1. The CDR3 runs 14 residues. Germline CDR1 SNHLY, CDR2 FYNNEI. V lost 5 bases to trimming and J lost 1 base; unmatched junction nucleotides: 4.

This chain's CDR3 is CASSLTAAGTSDYEQYV. DNA for the CDR3: TGTGCCAGCAGCTTAACCGCCGCCGGTACTAGCGACTACGAGCAGTACGTC. This rearrangement joins TRBV13 to TRBJ2-7, with 7 positions matching TRBD2. J gave up 3 bases and V 2 bases, and 13 bases lay outside the gene matches. The V gene's germline CDR1 is PRHDT and CDR2 FYEKMQ (reference sequence). The CDR3 extends over 17 amino acids.

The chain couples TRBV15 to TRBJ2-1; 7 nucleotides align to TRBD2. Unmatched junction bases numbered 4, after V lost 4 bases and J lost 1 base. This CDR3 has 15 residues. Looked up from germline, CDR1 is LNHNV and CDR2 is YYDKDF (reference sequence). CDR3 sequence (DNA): TGTGCCACCAGCACTAGCGGAGATTCCTACAATGAGCAGTTCTTC. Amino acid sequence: CATSTSGDSYNEQFF.

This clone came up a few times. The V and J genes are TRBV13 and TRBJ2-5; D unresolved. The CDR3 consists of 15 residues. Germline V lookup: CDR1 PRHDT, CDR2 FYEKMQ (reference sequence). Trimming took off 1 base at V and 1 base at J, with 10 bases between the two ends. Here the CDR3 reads CASSLAPISQETQYF. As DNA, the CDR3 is TGTGCCAGCAGCTTAGCCCCCATCAGCCAAGAGACCCAGTACTTC.

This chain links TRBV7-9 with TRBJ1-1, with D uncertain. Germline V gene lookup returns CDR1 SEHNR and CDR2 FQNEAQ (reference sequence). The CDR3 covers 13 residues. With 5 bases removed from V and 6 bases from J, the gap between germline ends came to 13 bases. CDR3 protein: CASSGRVFAEAFF. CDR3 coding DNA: TGTGCCAGCAGCGGGAGGGTGTTCGCTGAAGCTTTCTTT.

CDR3 sequence reads: CASSEPGGASYGYTF. The CDR3 region has the DNA TGCGCCAGCAGTGAGCCGGGAGGGGCTTCCTATGGCTACACCTTC. The V call is TRBV10-2, the J call TRBJ1-2; D possibly corresponds to TRBD1 (5 bases). This CDR3 has 15 amino acids. The V gene's germline CDR1 is WSHSY and CDR2 SAAADI. The germline V and J ends were trimmed by 2 bases and 4 bases, with 14 bases remaining between them.

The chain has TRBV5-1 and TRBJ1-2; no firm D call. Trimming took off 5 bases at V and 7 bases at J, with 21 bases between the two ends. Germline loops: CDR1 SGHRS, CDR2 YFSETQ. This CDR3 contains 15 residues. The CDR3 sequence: CASRQSNTVFGGYTF. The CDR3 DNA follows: TGCGCCAGCAGGCAAAGTAATACGGTATTTGGTGGCTACACCTTC.

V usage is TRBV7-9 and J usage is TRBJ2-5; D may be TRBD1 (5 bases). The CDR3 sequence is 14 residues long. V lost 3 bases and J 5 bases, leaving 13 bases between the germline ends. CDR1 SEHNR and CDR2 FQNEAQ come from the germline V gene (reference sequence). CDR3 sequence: CASSFQGIEETQYF. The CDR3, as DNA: TGTGCCAGCAGCTTTCAGGGTATTGAGGAGACCCAGTACTTC. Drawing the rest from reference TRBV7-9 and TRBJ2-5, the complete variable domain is DTGVSQNPRHKITKRGQNVTFRCDPISEHNRLYWYRQTLGQGPEFLTYFQNEAQLEKSRLLSDRFSAERPKGSFSTLEIQRTEQGDSAMYLCASSFQGIEETQYFGPGTRLLVL.

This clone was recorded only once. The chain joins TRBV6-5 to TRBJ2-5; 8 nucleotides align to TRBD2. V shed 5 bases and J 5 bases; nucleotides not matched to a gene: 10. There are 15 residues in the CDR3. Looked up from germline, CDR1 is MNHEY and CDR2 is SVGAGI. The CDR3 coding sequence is TGTGCCAGCAGTCAAACCGGACTAGCTAGGGAGACCCAGTACTTC. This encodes CASSQTGLARETQYF.

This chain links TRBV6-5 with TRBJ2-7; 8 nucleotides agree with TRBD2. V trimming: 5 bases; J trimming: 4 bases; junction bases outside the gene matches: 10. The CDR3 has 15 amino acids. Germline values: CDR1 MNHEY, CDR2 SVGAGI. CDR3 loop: CASSHAGAGEYEQYV. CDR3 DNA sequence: TGTGCCAGCAGTCATGCAGGAGCGGGAGAGTACGAGCAGTACGTC.

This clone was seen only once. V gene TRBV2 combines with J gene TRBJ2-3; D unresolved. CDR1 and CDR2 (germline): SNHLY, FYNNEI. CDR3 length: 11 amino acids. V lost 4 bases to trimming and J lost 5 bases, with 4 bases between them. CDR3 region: CASSVKDTQYF. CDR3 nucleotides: TGTGCCAGCAGTGTTAAAGATACGCAGTATTTT.

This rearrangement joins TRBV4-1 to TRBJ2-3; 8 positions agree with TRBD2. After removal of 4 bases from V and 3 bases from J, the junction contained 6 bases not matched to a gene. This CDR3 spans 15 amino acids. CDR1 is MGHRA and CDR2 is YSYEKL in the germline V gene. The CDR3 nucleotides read TGCGCCAGCAGCCGGTATAGCGGGGAGACAGATACGCAGTATTTT. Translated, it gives CASSRYSGETDTQYF.

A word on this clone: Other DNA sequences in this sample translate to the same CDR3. CDR3: CASSSQETQYF. In nucleotides, the CDR3 is TGTGCCAGCAGCAGCCAAGAGACCCAGTACTTC. V and J are TRBV6-5 and TRBJ2-5; D unresolved. CDR3 length: 11 residues. Germline lookup yields CDR1 MNHEY and CDR2 SVGAGI. Trimming cost V 6 bases and J 1 base, with 3 bases left between them.

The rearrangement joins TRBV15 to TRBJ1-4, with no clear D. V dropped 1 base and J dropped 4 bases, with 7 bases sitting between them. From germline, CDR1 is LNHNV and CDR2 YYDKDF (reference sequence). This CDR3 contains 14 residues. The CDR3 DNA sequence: TGTGCCACCAGCAGAGTCCTAAATAATGAAAAACTGTTTTTT. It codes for CATSRVLNNEKLFF.